This TCR beta chain was found in a study of cytotoxic CD8 clonotypes in ibrutinib-treated CLL (dated by TCRdb to about 2021). Concerning the study at large: The cohort was composed of ten to eleven relapsed/refractory and about 15 treatment-naive patients; IGHV unmutated status was identified in under 18 patients. Response samples were obtained after a median of 12 months of treatment, with a range of roughly 6 to 40 months. Of the 86 people in the trial, roughly 27 had longitudinal samples available. Partial responses were observed in 24 patients and complete responses in 2; after a median follow-up of around 68 months, remission was maintained in approximately 15 patients and progression was observed in approximately 12. Patients were still on ibrutinib when every remission and progressive disease sample was collected. On average, each sample had 255,043 productive templates and around 100,000 productive rearrangements. Cryopreserved peripheral blood mononuclear cells were obtained before treatment, at response, and at either sustained remission or disease progression.

Per the publication, the time point label means: about a year on ibrutinib. For TCR beta library preparation, approximately 2 micrograms of genomic DNA was extracted from cryopreserved PBMCs. Longitudinal blood samples from CLL patients on ibrutinib monotherapy underwent high-throughput TCR beta sequencing. Patients were enrolled in a phase 2 open-label single-center ibrutinib monotherapy trial. The goal of deep resolution MiSeq sequencing was a depth between 1 in 1 million and 1 in 200,000 T cells, and coverage averaged 10x per clonotype. The immunoSEQ hsTCRB Kit was used to generate TCR beta libraries. Concerning the study's data processing: The data were analyzed with ImmunoSEQ Analyzer and ImmunoSEQ Data Assistant, and V, D and J gene assignments followed IMGT definitions. Clonality was computed as one minus normalized Shannon entropy of productive rearrangement frequencies, ranging from 0 to 1. Only overrepresented clonotypes making up at least 0.05% of each patient's repertoire were included in the public clonotype analysis. Roughly 12 age-matched healthy donor repertoires from immuneACCESS were used as controls for clonality. The table was pulled from immuneACCESS by TCRdb, which kept in-frame rearrangements only. Such tables lose some clones; where checked, under half of the loss comes from unresolved V genes, and the rest has no known cause. From that table come the V and J calls and clone size; the DNA was used to work out D and trimming. This sample has over 200,000 clones in its table, and 60% to 80% of those were observed once. Approximately 10% of the sample is taken by the ten largest.

Overall study results and their limits: Sampling times were not matched between sustained-remission and progressing patients, and lymph node repertoires were not studied. At ibrutinib response clonality went up, during sustained remission it held steady, and at progression it dropped back toward baseline. Public clonotypes were rare and either contracted or stayed stable during treatment, and the rise in clonality at ibrutinib response reflected the expansion of private clonotypes. At baseline, clonality was higher than in age-matched healthy donors and showed a strong correlation with circulating CD8+ T-cell counts.

Concerning this clone: This receptor's antigen is unknown. No clone much larger than this one lies a single base away; base qualities are absent.

CDR1 and CDR2, looked up from the germline V gene, are MNHEY and SVGAGI. The CDR3 has 15 amino acids, counting the end cysteine and phenylalanine. Only the CDR3 DNA is retained, 45 bases long and in frame from the first base. V has 2 bases trimmed and J has 2 bases trimmed; junction bases matching no gene number 5. The specimen was PBMCs, collected after 12 months of ibrutinib treatment. This receptor was taken from a human donor with chronic lymphocytic leukemia. This sequence uses TRBV6-5 and TRBJ2-7, with 8 middle bases fitting TRBD2. CDR3 loop: CASSYGSGATYEQYF. DNA sequence: TGTGCCAGCAGTTACGGTAGCGGGGCGACCTACGAGCAGTACTTC.